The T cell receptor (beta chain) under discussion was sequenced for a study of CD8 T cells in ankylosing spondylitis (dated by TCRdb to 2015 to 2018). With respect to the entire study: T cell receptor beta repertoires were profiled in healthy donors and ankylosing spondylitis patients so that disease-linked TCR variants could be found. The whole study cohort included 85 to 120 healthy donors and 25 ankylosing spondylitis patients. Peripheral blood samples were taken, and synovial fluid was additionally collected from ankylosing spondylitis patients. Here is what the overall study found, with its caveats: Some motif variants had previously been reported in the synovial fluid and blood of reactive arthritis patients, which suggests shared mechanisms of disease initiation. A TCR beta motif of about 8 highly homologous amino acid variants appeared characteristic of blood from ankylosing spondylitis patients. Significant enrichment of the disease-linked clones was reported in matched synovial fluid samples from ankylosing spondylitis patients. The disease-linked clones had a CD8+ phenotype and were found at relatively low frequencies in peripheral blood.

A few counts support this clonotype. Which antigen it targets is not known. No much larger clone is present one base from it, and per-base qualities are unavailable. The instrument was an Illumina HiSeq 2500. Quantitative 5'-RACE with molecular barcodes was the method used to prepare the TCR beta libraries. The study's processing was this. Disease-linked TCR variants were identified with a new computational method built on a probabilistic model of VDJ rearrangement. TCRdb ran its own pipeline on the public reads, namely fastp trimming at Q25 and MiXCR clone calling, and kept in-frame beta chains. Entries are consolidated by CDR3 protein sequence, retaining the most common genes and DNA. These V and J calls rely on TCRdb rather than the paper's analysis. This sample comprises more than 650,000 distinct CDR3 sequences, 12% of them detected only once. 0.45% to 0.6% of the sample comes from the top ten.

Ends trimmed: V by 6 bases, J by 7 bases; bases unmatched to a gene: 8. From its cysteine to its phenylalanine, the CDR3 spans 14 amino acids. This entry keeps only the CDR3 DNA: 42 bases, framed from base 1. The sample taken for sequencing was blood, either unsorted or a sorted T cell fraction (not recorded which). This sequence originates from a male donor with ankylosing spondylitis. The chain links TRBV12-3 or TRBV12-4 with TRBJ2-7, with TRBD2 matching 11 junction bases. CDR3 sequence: CASSSTSGKREQYF. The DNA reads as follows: TGTGCCAGCAGCTCGACTAGCGGGAAAAGGGAGCAGTACTTC.